These 6 T cell receptor beta chains originate from one sample sequenced in a study of early T cells in non-severe SARS-CoV-2 infection. TCRdb reanalysed the 5' RACE reads using MiXCR and keeps one entry per CDR3 protein. In the table there are 56,000 or so distinct CDR3 sequences, approximately 15% of which are singletons. Source: whole blood, taken at baseline. The receptors shown here come from an adult who was a healthcare worker with PCR-confirmed SARS-CoV-2 infection or an uninfected control (not recorded which).

This clonotype was seen ten or more times. This chain links TRBV6-5 with TRBJ2-7; TRBD1 matches at 9 bases. The length of the CDR3 is 12 residues. From germline, CDR1 is MNHEY and CDR2 SVGAGI. V gave up 6 bases and J gave up 3 bases; unmatched junction bases: 0. The CDR3 reads CASRTGGYEQYF. The DNA of the CDR3 is TGTGCCAGCAGGACAGGGGGCTACGAGCAGTACTTC.

The J gene is TRBJ2-7, the V gene TRBV27; D might be TRBD1 (6 bases). This CDR3 has 14 residues. Germline assignment: CDR1 MNHEY and CDR2 SMNVEV (reference sequence). V lost 2 bases to trimming and J lost 5 bases, with 13 bases between them. CDR3 nucleotides: TGTGCCAGCAGTTTACAGGGGCCCATCGACGAGCAGTACTTC. This encodes CASSLQGPIDEQYF.

The V gene is TRBV20-1, the J gene TRBJ2-1, with D perhaps TRBD2 (5 bases). This CDR3 spans 15 amino acids. CDR1 DFQATT and CDR2 SNEGSKA come from the germline V gene (reference sequence). Trimming shortened V by 1 base and J by 5 bases, and 15 bases separated the two germline ends. The CDR3 protein is CSARGPGLSDNEQFF. The CDR3, as DNA: TGCAGTGCTAGAGGGCCAGGACTTTCGGACAATGAGCAGTTCTTC.

This clonotype was counted at least ten times. The chain joins TRBV11-2 to TRBJ2-7, with TRBD2 matching over 13 bases. The V and J ends lost 3 bases and 3 bases, in that order; junction bases with no gene match: 8. The CDR3 runs 17 residues. CDR1 is SGHAT and CDR2 is FQNNGV in the germline V gene. The CDR3 here is CASSFGTSGISVYEQYF. Here the CDR3 DNA reads TGTGCCAGCAGCTTTGGGACTAGCGGGATTTCTGTCTACGAGCAGTACTTC.

The J gene is TRBJ2-3, the V gene TRBV15; a weak D match, TRBD1 (7 bases). The ends were cut back, 3 bases at V and 6 bases at J, with 13 bases in the middle. The CDR3 loop spans 14 amino acids. In germline, CDR1 is LNHNV, CDR2 YYDKDF (reference sequence). CDR3 bases: TGTGCCACCAGCAGGCCGACAGGGACTGATACGCAGTATTTT. Amino acid sequence: CATSRPTGTDTQYF. Based on the CDR3 plus reference TRBV15 and TRBJ2-3, the full variable domain is DAMVIQNPRYQVTQFGKPVTLSCSQTLNHNVMYWYQQKSSQAPKLLFHYYDKDFNNEADTPDNFQSRRPNTSFCFLDIRSPGLGDTAMYLCATSRPTGTDTQYFGPGTRLTVL.

The V call is TRBV5-6, the J call TRBJ2-7; 10 bases map to TRBD1. CDR1 is SGHDT and CDR2 is YYEEEE in the germline V gene. The CDR3 is made up of 14 amino acids. The junction had 6 bases not matched to a gene; V was cut back by 5 bases and J by 4 bases. In DNA, the CDR3 is TGTGCCAGCAGAGTGACAGGGGGCGGTTACGAGCAGTACTTC. Translation: CASRVTGGGYEQYF.